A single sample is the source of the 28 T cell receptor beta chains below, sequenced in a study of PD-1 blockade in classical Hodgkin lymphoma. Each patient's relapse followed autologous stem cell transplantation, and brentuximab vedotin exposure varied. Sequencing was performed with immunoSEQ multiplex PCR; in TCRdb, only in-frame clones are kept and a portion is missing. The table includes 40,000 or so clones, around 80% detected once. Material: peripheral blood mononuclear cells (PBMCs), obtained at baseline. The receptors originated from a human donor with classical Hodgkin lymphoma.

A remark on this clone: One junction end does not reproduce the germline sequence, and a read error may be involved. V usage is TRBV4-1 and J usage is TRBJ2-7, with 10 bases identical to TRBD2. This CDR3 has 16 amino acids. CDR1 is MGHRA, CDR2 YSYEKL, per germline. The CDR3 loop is CASSLERGGLKYEQYF. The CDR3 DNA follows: TGTGCCAGCAGCTTGGAGCGGGGGGGCCTAAAATACGAGCAGTACTTC.

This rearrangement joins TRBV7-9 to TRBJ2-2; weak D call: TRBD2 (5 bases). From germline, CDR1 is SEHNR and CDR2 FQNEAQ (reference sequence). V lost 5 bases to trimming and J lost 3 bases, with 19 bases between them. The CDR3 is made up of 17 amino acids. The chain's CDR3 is CASSAPRTAPDTGELFF. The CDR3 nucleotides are TGTGCCAGCAGCGCACCCAGGACTGCCCCCGACACCGGGGAGCTGTTTTTT.

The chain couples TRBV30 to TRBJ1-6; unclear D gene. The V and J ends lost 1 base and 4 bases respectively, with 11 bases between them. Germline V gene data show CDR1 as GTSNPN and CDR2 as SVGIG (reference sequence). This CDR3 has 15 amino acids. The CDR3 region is CAWSEDNNYNSPLHF. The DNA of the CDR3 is TGTGCCTGGAGTGAGGATAATAATTATAATTCACCCCTCCACTTT.

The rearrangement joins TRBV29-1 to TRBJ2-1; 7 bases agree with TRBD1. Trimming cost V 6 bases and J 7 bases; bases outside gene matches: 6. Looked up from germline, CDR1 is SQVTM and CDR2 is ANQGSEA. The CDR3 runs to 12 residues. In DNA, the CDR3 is TGCAGCGTCGAGATACAGGGGAATGAGCAGTTCTTC. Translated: CSVEIQGNEQFF.

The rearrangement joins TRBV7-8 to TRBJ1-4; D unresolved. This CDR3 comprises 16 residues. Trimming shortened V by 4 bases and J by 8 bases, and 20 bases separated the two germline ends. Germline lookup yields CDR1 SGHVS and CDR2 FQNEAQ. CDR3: CASSSSTVLDREKLFF. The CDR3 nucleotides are TGTGCCAGCAGCTCCTCGACCGTACTCGACCGGGAAAAACTGTTTTTT.

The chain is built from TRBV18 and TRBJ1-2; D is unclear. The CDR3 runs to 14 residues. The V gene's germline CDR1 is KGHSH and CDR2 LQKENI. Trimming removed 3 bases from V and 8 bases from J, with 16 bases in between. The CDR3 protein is CASSPDGSIGGYTF. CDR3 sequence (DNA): TGTGCCAGCTCACCGGACGGATCTATAGGGGGCTACACCTTC.

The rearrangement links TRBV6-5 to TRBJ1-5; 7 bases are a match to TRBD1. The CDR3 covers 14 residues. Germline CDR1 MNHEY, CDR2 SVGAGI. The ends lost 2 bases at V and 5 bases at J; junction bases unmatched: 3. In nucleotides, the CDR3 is TGTGCCAGCAGTTACCCCGGGACAGATCAGCCCCAGCATTTT. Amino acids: CASSYPGTDQPQHF.

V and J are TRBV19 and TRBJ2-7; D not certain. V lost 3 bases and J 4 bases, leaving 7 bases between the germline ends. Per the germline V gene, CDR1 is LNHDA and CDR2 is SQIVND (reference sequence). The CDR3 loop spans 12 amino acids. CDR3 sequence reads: CASSIDTYEQYF. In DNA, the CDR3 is TGTGCCAGTAGTATCGACACGTACGAGCAGTACTTC.

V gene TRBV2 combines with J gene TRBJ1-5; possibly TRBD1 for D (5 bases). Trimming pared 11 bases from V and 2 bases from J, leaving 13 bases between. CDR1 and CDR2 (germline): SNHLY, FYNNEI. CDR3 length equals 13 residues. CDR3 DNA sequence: TGTGCCCAGGGACGTGGGGGCAATCAGCCCCAGCATTTT. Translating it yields CAQGRGGNQPQHF.

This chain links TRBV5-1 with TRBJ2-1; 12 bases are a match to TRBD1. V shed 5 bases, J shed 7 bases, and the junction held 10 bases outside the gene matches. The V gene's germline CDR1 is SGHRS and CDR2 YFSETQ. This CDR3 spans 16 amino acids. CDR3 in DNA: TGCGCCAGCAGGAACCCGGGACAGGGGGCCTTGAATGAGCAGTTCTTC. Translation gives CASRNPGQGALNEQFF.

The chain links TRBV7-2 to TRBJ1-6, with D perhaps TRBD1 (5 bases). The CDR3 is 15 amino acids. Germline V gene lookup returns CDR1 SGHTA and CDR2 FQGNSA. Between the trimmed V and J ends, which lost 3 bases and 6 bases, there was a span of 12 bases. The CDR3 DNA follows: TGTGCCAGCAGCTTCGGGGGACCGCGTAATTCACCCCTCCACTTT. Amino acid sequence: CASSFGGPRNSPLHF. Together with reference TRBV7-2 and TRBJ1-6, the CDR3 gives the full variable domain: GAGVSQSPSNKVTEKGKDVELRCDPISGHTALYWYRQSLGQGLEFLIYFQGNSAPDKSGLPSDRFSAERTGGSVSTLTIQRTQQEDSAVYLCASSFGGPRNSPLHFGNGTRLTVT.

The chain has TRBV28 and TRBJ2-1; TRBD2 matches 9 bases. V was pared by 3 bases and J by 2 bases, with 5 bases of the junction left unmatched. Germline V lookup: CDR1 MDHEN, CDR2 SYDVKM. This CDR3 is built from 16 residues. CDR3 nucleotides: TGTGCCAGCAGTTTCTTAGCTAGCGGGGCCTACAATGAGCAGTTCTTC. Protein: CASSFLASGAYNEQFF.

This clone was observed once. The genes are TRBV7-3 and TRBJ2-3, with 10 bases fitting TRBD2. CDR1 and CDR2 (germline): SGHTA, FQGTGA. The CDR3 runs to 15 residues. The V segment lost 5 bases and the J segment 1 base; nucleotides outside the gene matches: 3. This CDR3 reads CASSVLAGGTDTQYF. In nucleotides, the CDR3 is TGTGCCAGCAGCGTTCTAGCGGGGGGCACAGATACGCAGTATTTT.

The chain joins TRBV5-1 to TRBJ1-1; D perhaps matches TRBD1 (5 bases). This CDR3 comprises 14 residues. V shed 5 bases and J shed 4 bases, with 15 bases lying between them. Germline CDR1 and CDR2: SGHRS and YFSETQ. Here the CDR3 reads CASREWGVGTEAFF. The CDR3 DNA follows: TGCGCCAGCAGAGAATGGGGCGTGGGCACTGAAGCTTTCTTT.

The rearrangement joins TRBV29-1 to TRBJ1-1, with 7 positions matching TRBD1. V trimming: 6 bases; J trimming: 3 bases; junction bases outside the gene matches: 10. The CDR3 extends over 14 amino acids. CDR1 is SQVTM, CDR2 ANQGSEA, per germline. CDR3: CSVKQGPEDTEAFF. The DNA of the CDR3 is TGCAGCGTCAAACAGGGGCCGGAGGACACTGAAGCTTTCTTT. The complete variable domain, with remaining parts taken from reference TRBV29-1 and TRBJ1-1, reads SAVISQKPSRDICQRGTSLTIQCQVDSQVTMMFWYRQQPGQSLTLIATANQGSEATYESGFVIDKFPISRPNLTFSTLTVSNMSPEDSSIYLCSVKQGPEDTEAFFGQGTRLTVV.

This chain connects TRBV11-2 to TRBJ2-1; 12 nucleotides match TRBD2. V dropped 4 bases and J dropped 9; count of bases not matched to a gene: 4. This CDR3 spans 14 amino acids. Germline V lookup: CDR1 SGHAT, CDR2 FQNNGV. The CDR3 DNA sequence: TGTGCCAGCAGCTCACTAGCGGGGGGAGGTGAGCAGTTCTTC. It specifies CASSSLAGGGEQFF.

CDR3: CASSFRDRGFVYEQYF. CDR3 bases: TGTGCCAGCAGCTTTAGGGACAGGGGGTTCGTTTACGAGCAGTACTTC. The chain links TRBV7-9 to TRBJ2-7; 11 bases are a match to TRBD1. Germline V gene sequence: CDR1 SEHNR, CDR2 FQNEAQ (reference sequence). CDR3 length equals 16 residues. Trimming took 3 bases from V and 4 from J; bases not matched to a gene: 8.

CDR3 DNA: TGTGCCAGCAGCTCTTACAGGGTTGAGGACACTGAAGCTTTCTTT. This gives the protein CASSSYRVEDTEAFF. This chain joins TRBV5-4 and TRBJ1-1; tentative D call: TRBD1 (6 bases). This CDR3 contains 15 residues. V was trimmed by 3 bases and J by 3 bases, leaving 15 bases between them. The V gene's germline CDR1 is SGHNT and CDR2 YYREEE (reference sequence).

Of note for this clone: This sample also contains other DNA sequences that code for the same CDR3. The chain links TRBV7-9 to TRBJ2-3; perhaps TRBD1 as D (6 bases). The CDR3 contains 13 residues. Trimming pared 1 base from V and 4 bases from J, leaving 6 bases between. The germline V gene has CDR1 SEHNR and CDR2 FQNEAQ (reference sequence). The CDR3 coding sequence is TGTGCCAGCAGCTTAGAGGGGGCAGATACGCAGTATTTT. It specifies CASSLEGADTQYF.

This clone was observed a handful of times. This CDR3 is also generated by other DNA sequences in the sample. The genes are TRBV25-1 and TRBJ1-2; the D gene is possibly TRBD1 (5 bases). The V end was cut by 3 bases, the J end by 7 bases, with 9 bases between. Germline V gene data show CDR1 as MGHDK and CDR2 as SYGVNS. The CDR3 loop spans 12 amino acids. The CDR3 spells CASSEGGGGYTF. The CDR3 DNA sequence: TGTGCCAGCAGTGAGGGGGGGGGTGGCTACACCTTC.

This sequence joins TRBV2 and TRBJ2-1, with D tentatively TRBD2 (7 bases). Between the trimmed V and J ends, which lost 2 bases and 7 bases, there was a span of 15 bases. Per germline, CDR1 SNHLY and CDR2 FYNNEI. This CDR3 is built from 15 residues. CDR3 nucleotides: TGTGCCAGCAGTGAAAGGGGGGGGCGGGTTAATGAGCAGTTCTTC. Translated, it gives CASSERGGRVNEQFF.

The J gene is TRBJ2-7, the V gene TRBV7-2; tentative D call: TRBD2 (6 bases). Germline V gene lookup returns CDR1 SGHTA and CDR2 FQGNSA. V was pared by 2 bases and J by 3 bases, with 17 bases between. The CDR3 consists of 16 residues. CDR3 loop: CASSLTGVASGYEQYF. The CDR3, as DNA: TGTGCCAGCAGCTTAACGGGGGTAGCAAGTGGCTACGAGCAGTACTTC.

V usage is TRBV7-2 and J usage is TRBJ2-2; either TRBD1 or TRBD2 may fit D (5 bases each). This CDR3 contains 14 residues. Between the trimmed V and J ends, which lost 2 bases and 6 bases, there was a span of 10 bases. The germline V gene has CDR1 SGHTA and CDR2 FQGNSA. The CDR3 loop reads CASSLWGSPGELFF. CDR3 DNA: TGTGCCAGCAGCTTATGGGGGTCGCCCGGGGAGCTGTTTTTT. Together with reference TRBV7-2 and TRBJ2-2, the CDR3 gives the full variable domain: GAGVSQSPSNKVTEKGKDVELRCDPISGHTALYWYRQSLGQGLEFLIYFQGNSAPDKSGLPSDRFSAERTGGSVSTLTIQRTQQEDSAVYLCASSLWGSPGELFFGEGSRLTVL.

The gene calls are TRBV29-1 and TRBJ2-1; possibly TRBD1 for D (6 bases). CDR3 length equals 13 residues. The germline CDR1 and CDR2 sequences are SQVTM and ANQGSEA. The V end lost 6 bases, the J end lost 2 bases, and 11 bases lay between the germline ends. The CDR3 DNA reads TGCAGCGTACGACAGGCAGCCTACAATGAGCAGTTCTTC. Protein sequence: CSVRQAAYNEQFF.

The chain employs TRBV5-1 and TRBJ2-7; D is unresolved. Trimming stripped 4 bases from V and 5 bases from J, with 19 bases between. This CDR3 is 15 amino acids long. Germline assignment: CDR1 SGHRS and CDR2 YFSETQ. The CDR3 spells CASSDQSRAFHEQYF. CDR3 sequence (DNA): TGCGCCAGCAGCGACCAATCTCGGGCTTTTCACGAGCAGTACTTC.

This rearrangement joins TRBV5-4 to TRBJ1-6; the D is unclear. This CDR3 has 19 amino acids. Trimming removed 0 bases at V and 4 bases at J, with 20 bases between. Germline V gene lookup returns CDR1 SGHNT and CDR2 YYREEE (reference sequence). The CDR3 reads CASSLALGPRVDYNSPLHF. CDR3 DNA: TGTGCCAGCAGCTTGGCGCTGGGCCCTCGAGTGGATTATAATTCACCCCTCCACTTT.

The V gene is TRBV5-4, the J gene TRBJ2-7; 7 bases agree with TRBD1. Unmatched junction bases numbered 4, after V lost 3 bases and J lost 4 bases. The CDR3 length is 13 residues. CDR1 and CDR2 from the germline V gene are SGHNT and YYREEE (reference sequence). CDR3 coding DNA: TGTGCCAGCAGCTCCGGGACAGAGTACGAGCAGTACTTC. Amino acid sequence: CASSSGTEYEQYF.

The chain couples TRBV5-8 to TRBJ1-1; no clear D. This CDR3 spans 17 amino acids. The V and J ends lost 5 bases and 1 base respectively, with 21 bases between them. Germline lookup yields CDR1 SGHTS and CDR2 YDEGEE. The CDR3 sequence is CASRGLSTSQSNTEAFF. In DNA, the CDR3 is TGTGCCAGCAGAGGACTATCGACGAGCCAATCGAACACTGAAGCTTTCTTT.